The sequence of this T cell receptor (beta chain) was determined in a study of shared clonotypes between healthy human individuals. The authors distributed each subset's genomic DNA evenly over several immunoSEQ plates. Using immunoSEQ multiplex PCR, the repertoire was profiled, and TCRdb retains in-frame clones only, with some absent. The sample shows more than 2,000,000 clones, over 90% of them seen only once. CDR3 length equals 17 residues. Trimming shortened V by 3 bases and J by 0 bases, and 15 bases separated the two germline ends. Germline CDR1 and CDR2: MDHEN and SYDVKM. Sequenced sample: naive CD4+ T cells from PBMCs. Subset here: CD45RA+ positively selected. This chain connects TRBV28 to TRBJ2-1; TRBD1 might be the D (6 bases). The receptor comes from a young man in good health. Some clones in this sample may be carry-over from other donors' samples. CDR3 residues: CASSFPPPRGSYNEQFF. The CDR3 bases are TGTGCCAGCAGTTTTCCCCCTCCCAGGGGCTCCTACAATGAGCAGTTCTTC.